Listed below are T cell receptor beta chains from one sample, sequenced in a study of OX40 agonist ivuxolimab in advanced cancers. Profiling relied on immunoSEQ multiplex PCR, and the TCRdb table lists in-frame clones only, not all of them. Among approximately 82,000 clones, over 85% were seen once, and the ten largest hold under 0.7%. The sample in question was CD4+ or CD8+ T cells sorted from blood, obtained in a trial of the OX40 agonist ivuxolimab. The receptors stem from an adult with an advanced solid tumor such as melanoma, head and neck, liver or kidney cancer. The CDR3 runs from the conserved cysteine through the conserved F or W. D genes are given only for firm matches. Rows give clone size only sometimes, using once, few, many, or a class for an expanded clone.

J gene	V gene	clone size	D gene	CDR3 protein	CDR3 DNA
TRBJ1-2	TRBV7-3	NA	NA	CASSLNPGRETGYTF	TGTGCCAGCAGCTTAAACCCCGGCAGGGAGACTGGCTACACCTTC
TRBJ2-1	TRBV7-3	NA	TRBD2	CASSLLAGDSRNEQFF	TGTGCCAGCAGCTTATTAGCGGGAGATTCTCGGAATGAGCAGTTCTTC
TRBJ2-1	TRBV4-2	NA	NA	CASSQDVGGFKQFF	TGTGCCAGCAGCCAAGATGTCGGCGGCTTCAAGCAGTTCTTC
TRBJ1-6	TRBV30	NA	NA	CAWSAPPVGSRSPLHF	TGTGCCTGGAGTGCTCCCCCGGTAGGGAGCCGTTCACCCCTCCACTTT
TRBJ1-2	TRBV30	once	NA	CACDALGGYGYTF	TGTGCCTGTGACGCTCTAGGCGGATATGGCTACACCTTC
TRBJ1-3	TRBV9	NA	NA	CASSGGGNTIYF	TGTGCCAGCAGCGGAGGTGGAAACACCATATATTTT
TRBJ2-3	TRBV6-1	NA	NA	CASTDPPTGTDTQYF	TGTGCCAGCACTGACCCGCCTACTGGCACAGATACGCAGTATTTT
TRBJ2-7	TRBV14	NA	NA	CASSQVAVPLLYEQYF	TGTGCCAGCAGCCAAGTGGCTGTCCCTCTCCTCTACGAGCAGTACTTC
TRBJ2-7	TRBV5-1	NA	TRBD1	CASSRGQGRAYEQYF	TGCGCCAGCAGCCGCGGACAGGGGAGGGCCTACGAGCAGTACTTC
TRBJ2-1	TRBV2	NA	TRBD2	CASSEGSGGLF	TGTGCCAGCAGTGAGGGTAGCGGGGGGCTCTTC
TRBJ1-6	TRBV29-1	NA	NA	CSVAVGAESPLHF	TGCAGCGTGGCGGTAGGGGCTGAGTCACCCCTCCACTTT
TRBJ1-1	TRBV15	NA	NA	CATSVGSPFLNTEAFF	TGTGCCACCAGCGTCGGGAGTCCGTTCTTGAACACTGAAGCTTTCTTT
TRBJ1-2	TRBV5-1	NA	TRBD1	CASSPEGQGAFDGYTF	TGCGCCAGCAGCCCGGAAGGACAGGGAGCCTTTGATGGCTACACCTTC
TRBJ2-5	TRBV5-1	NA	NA	CASSPSGGFFETQYF	TGCGCCAGCAGCCCCTCCGGGGGTTTCTTTGAGACCCAGTACTTC
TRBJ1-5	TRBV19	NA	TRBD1	CASSIAGTGGLSNQPQHF	TGTGCCAGTAGTATTGCTGGGACAGGGGGCCTTAGCAATCAGCCCCAGCATTTT
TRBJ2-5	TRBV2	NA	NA	CASSDPRTQYF	TGTGCCAGCAGCGACCCAAGGACCCAGTACTTC
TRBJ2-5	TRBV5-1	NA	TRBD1	CASSSDTGGGGETQYF	TGCGCCAGCAGCTCCGACACAGGGGGTGGCGGAGAGACCCAGTACTTC
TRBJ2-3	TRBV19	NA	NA	CASSIDLLGTRRTQYF	TGTGCCAGTAGTATAGATCTATTGGGGACGAGGAGGACGCAGTATTTT
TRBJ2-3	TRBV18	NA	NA	CASSPGQITDTQYF	TGTGCCAGCTCACCTGGGCAGATCACAGATACGCAGTATTTT
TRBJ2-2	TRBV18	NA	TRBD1	CASSPGEGGDTGELFF	TGTGCCAGCTCACCGGGAGAAGGGGGCGACACCGGGGAGCTGTTTTTT
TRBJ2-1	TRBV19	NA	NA	CASTPFNDGNEQFF	TGTGCCAGTACACCTTTCAATGATGGCAATGAGCAGTTCTTC
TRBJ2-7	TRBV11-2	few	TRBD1	CASSSQGVEQYF	TGTGCCAGCAGCTCACAGGGGGTCGAGCAGTACTTC
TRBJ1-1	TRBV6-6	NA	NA	CASSLQGDTEAFF	TGTGCCAGCAGCTTACAGGGAGACACTGAAGCTTTCTTT
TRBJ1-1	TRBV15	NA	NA	CATSRESKNTEAFF	TGTGCCACCAGCAGAGAATCGAAGAACACTGAAGCTTTCTTT
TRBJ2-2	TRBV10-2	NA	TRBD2	CASSEERGGFGELFF	TGCGCCAGCAGTGAGGAGCGGGGGGGTTTCGGGGAGCTGTTTTTT
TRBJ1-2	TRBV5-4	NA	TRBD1	CASSLGTGDYGYTF	TGTGCCAGCAGCTTGGGGACAGGGGACTATGGCTACACCTTC
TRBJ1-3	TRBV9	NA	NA	CASSGGGTGEISGNTIYF	TGTGCCAGCAGCGGGGGCGGAACAGGTGAAATCTCTGGAAACACCATATATTTT
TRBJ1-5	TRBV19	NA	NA	CASSMKGNQPQHF	TGTGCCAGTAGTATGAAGGGGAATCAGCCCCAGCATTTT
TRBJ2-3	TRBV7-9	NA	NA	CAPAGERSRTDTQYF	TGTGCTCCAGCAGGGGAGCGGAGCCGCACAGATACGCAGTATTTT
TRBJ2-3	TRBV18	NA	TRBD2	CASSRNSGSEASTDTQYF	TGTGCCAGCTCCCGCAATAGCGGGAGCGAGGCTAGCACAGATACGCAGTATTTT
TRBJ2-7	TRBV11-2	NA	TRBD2	CASSRAGALSYEQYF	TGTGCCAGCAGTCGAGCGGGGGCCCTATCCTACGAGCAGTACTTC
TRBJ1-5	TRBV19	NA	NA	CASLPQGGYSNQPQHF	TGTGCCAGCCTCCCTCAGGGAGGGTATAGCAATCAGCCCCAGCATTTT
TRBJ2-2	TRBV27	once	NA	CASSLREGTGELFF	TGTGCCAGCAGTTTACGCGAGGGCACCGGGGAGCTGTTTTTT
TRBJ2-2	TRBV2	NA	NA	CASSESGGDTGELFF	TGTGCCAGCAGTGAGAGCGGAGGCGACACCGGGGAGCTGTTTTTT